Below, 27 T cell receptor beta chains from the same sample are listed, as sequenced in a study of T-cell reconstitution after alpha-beta-depleted transplantation in children. Molecular barcoding with unique molecular identifiers was used for the TCRbeta library. MiXCR, applied by TCRdb to the PCR reads, yields one record per CDR3 protein. This sample has a few hundred thousand distinct CDR3 sequences; approximately 20% occur once, and the top ten carry 3% to 4%. This specimen consisted of PBMCs from the stem cell graft donor, obtained from the stem cell graft. The receptors were gathered from a human donor who donated a stem cell graft to a child with acute myeloid leukemia.

This clonotype was counted between two and nine times. V usage is TRBV6-2 or TRBV6-3 and J usage is TRBJ2-5; 8 bases map to TRBD1. Trimming at V came to 5 bases and at J to 7 bases, leaving 12 bases not matched to a gene. CDR3 size: 15 residues. CDR1 and CDR2 (germline): MNHEY, SVGEGT. CDR3 loop: CASSTGTGARWTQYF. The CDR3 coding sequence is TGTGCCAGCAGTACCGGGACAGGAGCGCGTTGGACCCAGTACTTC.

The chain combines TRBV24-1 with TRBJ2-6; D unresolved. CDR3 size: 14 residues. Germline V gene data show CDR1 as KGHDR and CDR2 as SFDVKD. Trimming pared 5 bases from V and 4 bases from J, leaving 8 bases between. The DNA for the CDR3 is TGTGCCACCAGTGGGAGATCCGGGGCCAACGTCCTGACTTTC. Translation: CATSGRSGANVLTF.

In this sample, this clonotype turned up many times. The V gene is TRBV29-1, the J gene TRBJ1-1, with D possibly matching TRBD1 (6 bases). This CDR3 is 11 amino acids long. Per germline, CDR1 SQVTM and CDR2 ANQGSEA. The V end lost 0 bases, the J end lost 12 bases, and 11 bases lay between the germline ends. CDR3 coding DNA: TGCAGCGTTGAAGATGTCGGGGGGCCTTTCTTT. It yields the protein CSVEDVGGPFF.

This sequence joins TRBV7-9 and TRBJ2-1; TRBD2 agrees at 13 bases. V dropped 5 bases and J dropped 5; count of bases not matched to a gene: 9. The germline V gene has CDR1 SEHNR and CDR2 FQNEAQ (reference sequence). This CDR3 is built from 17 residues. The CDR3 DNA sequence: TGTGCCAGCAGCCCCCGGACTAGCGGGAGAACCGACAATGAGCAGTTCTTC. It is translated as CASSPRTSGRTDNEQFF.

The count of this clonotype is one. Written as DNA, the CDR3 is TGCAGCGGCACCTTTAACACTGAAGCTTTCTTT. This gives the protein CSGTFNTEAFF. This chain joins TRBV29-1 and TRBJ1-1, with D hard to call. With 7 bases removed from V and 2 bases from J, the gap between germline ends came to 8 bases. The CDR3 consists of 11 residues. Germline CDR1 SQVTM, CDR2 ANQGSEA.

This clonotype came up many times. The rearrangement joins TRBV20-1 to TRBJ2-1, with TRBD2 as a possible D gene (5 bases). V was pared by 1 base and J by 6 bases, with 7 bases between. The CDR3 sequence is 12 residues long. CDR1 and CDR2 (germline): DFQATT, SNEGSKA (reference sequence). The CDR3 spells CSARVRVNEQFF. The DNA for the CDR3 is TGCAGTGCTAGAGTGAGGGTCAATGAGCAGTTCTTC.

J is TRBJ1-1 and V is TRBV4-2; unclear D gene. In germline, CDR1 is LGHNA, CDR2 YNFKEQ. V lost 7 bases and J lost 7, with 10 bases in between. This CDR3 is built from 11 residues. The DNA of the CDR3 is TGTGCCAGCACTCGGAGTGGTGAAGCTTTCTTT. Its translation is CASTRSGEAFF.

This clonotype was observed a handful of times. The chain couples TRBV12-3 or TRBV12-4 to TRBJ2-1; 13 bases align to TRBD2. The V gene end was trimmed by 5 bases and the J gene end by 8 bases; junction bases not matched to a gene: 6. This CDR3 has 15 residues. CDR3 sequence: CASSPRGLAGDEQFF. The CDR3 coding sequence is TGTGCCAGCAGTCCGCGTGGACTAGCGGGAGATGAGCAGTTCTTC.

This clonotype has more than one count but fewer than ten. The chain links TRBV24-1 to TRBJ2-5, with a possible D match to TRBD1 (6 bases). The CDR3 loop spans 15 amino acids. Looked up from germline, CDR1 is KGHDR and CDR2 is SFDVKD. V was shortened by 8 bases and J by 3 bases, with 18 bases between the two germline ends. CDR3 nucleotides: TGTGCCACCACCCAGAACCGACAGGCTGAAGAGACCCAGTACTTC. It codes for CATTQNRQAEETQYF.

The V and J genes are TRBV6-9 and TRBJ1-5; possible D gene TRBD1, 5 bases. The germline CDR1 and CDR2 sequences are MNHGY and SVAAGI. CDR3 length: 14 residues. V dropped 4 bases and J dropped 6 bases, with 13 bases sitting between them. CDR3 in amino acids: CASSFRAPSQPQHF. The CDR3 coding sequence is TGTGCCAGCAGTTTCAGGGCTCCGAGTCAGCCCCAGCATTTT.

This clonotype was counted ten times or more. The rearrangement uses TRBV29-1 and TRBJ2-1, with TRBD2 matching 11 bases. This CDR3 is 14 amino acids long. J gave up 4 bases and V 6 bases, and 5 bases lay outside the gene matches. Germline V gives CDR1 SQVTM, CDR2 ANQGSEA. The CDR3 DNA is TGCAGCGTCGGGACTAGCGGAAAGTACAATGAGCAGTTCTTC. Translated, it gives CSVGTSGKYNEQFF.

This clonotype was picked up many times. This sequence joins TRBV7-2 and TRBJ2-2, with 8 bases that match TRBD1. Germline V lookup: CDR1 SGHTA, CDR2 FQGNSA. Trimming took 5 bases from V and 3 from J; bases not matched to a gene: 5. This CDR3 region has 15 residues. CDR3: CASSQRGQDTGELFF. CDR3 nucleotides: TGTGCCAGCAGCCAAAGGGGACAGGACACCGGGGAGCTGTTTTTT.

There are many counts of this clonotype. The genes are TRBV10-2 and TRBJ1-3, with D hard to call. V lost 3 bases to trimming and J lost 0 bases, with 6 bases between them. The CDR3 consists of 14 residues. The germline gives CDR1 WSHSY, CDR2 SAAADI. The CDR3 DNA sequence: TGCGCCAGCAGTGATTCGGGCTCTGGAAACACCATATATTTT. Protein product: CASSDSGSGNTIYF.

The chain recombines TRBV12-3 or TRBV12-4 with TRBJ1-3; unclear D gene. With 6 bases removed from V and 2 bases from J, the gap between germline ends came to 8 bases. This CDR3 spans 13 amino acids. CDR3 amino acids: CASRKGTGNTIYF. The CDR3 DNA reads TGTGCCAGCAGAAAAGGGACTGGAAACACCATATATTTT.

Many counts were recorded for this clonotype. The rearrangement links TRBV4-3 to TRBJ1-2; D gene ambiguous. The CDR3 contains 15 residues. V was cut by 4 bases and J by 2 bases, with 14 bases left in between. Germline V CDR1 and CDR2: LGHNA, YSLEER. Written as DNA, the CDR3 is TGCGCCAGCAGCCCCCGAAAAAGACAAAACTATGGCTACACCTTC. Its protein product is CASSPRKRQNYGYTF.

In its sample, this clonotype was seen a few times. V gene TRBV29-1 combines with J gene TRBJ2-1, with a weak D call TRBD2 (6 bases). The germline V gene encodes CDR1 SQVTM and CDR2 ANQGSEA. This CDR3 region has 12 residues. The V gene lost 7 bases and the J gene lost 4 bases, with 11 bases spanning the gap. The DNA for the CDR3 is TGCAGCGCCGCCGGGACTTACAATGAGCAGTTCTTC. This sequence encodes CSAAGTYNEQFF.

This clonotype was detected ten times or more. This chain links TRBV29-1 with TRBJ2-3; tentatively, D is TRBD1 (6 bases). Germline V gene sequence: CDR1 SQVTM, CDR2 ANQGSEA. The CDR3 covers 15 residues. The V end was cut by 7 bases, the J end by 5 bases, with 22 bases between. The DNA of the CDR3 is TGCAGCGCACTCGGTGATGGGACACGCGGAGATACGCAGTATTTT. Encoded protein: CSALGDGTRGDTQYF.

This clonotype was counted between two and nine times. This rearrangement joins TRBV10-3 to TRBJ2-1, with a tentative D call TRBD2 (5 bases). CDR3 length equals 15 residues. The germline V and J ends were trimmed by 6 bases and 5 bases, with 17 bases remaining between them. The V gene's germline CDR1 is ENHRY and CDR2 SYGVKD. CDR3 sequence: CAIREVSGKNNEQFF. In DNA, the CDR3 is TGTGCCATCAGGGAAGTGAGCGGAAAAAACAATGAGCAGTTCTTC.

This clonotype was seen a few times. The rearrangement uses TRBV5-1 and TRBJ2-1; D unresolved. CDR3 length: 12 residues. V was cut by 4 bases and J by 8 bases, with 10 bases left in between. Germline lookup yields CDR1 SGHRS and CDR2 YFSETQ. The CDR3 DNA reads as TGCGCCAGCAGCCCCCAGCACGATGAGCAGTTCTTC. Its protein is CASSPQHDEQFF.

This clonotype has at least ten counts. V usage is TRBV20-1 and J usage is TRBJ2-7, with TRBD2 identical over 10 bases. J gave up 2 bases and V 6 bases, and 10 bases lay outside the gene matches. From germline, CDR1 is DFQATT and CDR2 SNEGSKA (reference sequence). There are 15 residues in the CDR3. CDR3 nucleotide sequence: TGCAGTGCCAAGCCCCCTAGCGGGAGCGCCTACGAGCAGTACTTC. It is translated as CSAKPPSGSAYEQYF.

This clonotype has only a few counts. The chain is built from TRBV20-1 and TRBJ1-5; no firm D call. The germline gives CDR1 DFQATT, CDR2 SNEGSKA (reference sequence). V was shortened by 5 bases and J by 2 bases, with 25 bases between the two germline ends. The length of the CDR3 is 18 residues. The CDR3 sequence: CSALVGRSGLSGNQPQHF. DNA for the CDR3: TGCAGTGCTCTAGTCGGGAGATCCGGACTGAGTGGCAATCAGCCCCAGCATTTT.

This clonotype was counted a few times. The gene calls are TRBV28 and TRBJ2-7; possible D gene TRBD2, 5 bases. Trimming stripped 3 bases from V and 3 bases from J, with 9 bases between. This CDR3 region has 13 residues. The germline V gene has CDR1 MDHEN and CDR2 SYDVKM. The CDR3 coding sequence is TGTGCCAGCAGTTTGCGGGCCAACTACGAGCAGTACTTC. Its translation: CASSLRANYEQYF. The whole variable domain, filled in from reference TRBV28 and TRBJ2-7, reads DVKVTQSSRYLVKRTGEKVFLECVQDMDHENMFWYRQDPGLGLRLIYFSYDVKMKEKGDIPEGYSVSREKKERFSLILESASTNQTSMYLCASSLRANYEQYFGPGTRLTVT.

The chain recombines TRBV25-1 with TRBJ2-7; 7 bases are shared with TRBD2. This CDR3 spans 14 amino acids. CDR1 is MGHDK and CDR2 is SYGVNS in the germline V gene. V shed 10 bases and J 1 base; nucleotides not matched to a gene: 10. The CDR3 nucleotides are TGTGCCACGACATCGGGAGGCTCATCCTACGAGCAGTACTTC. This codes for CATTSGGSSYEQYF.

This rearrangement joins TRBV6-2 or TRBV6-3 to TRBJ2-1; D unresolved. Germline V gene lookup returns CDR1 MNHEY and CDR2 SVGEGT. The CDR3 is 16 residues long. The V end lost 4 bases, the J end lost 0 bases, and 13 bases lay between the germline ends. The CDR3 loop reads CASSFSREASYNEQFF. CDR3 nucleotide sequence: TGTGCCAGCAGTTTTTCAAGAGAAGCCTCCTACAATGAGCAGTTCTTC.

The DNA for the CDR3 is TGCAGTGCGAATGCGGGGGTGGAGACCCAGTACTTC. This translates into CSANAGVETQYF. The chain combines TRBV20-1 with TRBJ2-5; 7 bases are shared with TRBD2. Trimming removed 6 bases from V and 5 bases from J; junction bases left unmatched: 6. The CDR3 sequence is 12 residues long. The germline CDR1 and CDR2 sequences are DFQATT and SNEGSKA (reference sequence).

The table lists this clonotype with many counts. V gene TRBV20-1 combines with J gene TRBJ1-5, with D unclear. The CDR3 has 15 residues. Germline V gives CDR1 DFQATT, CDR2 SNEGSKA (reference sequence). V was pared by 0 bases and J by 0 bases, with 9 bases between. This CDR3 reads CSARDRTHSNQPQHF. The CDR3 DNA sequence: TGCAGTGCTAGAGACCGGACGCATAGCAATCAGCCCCAGCATTTT.

The chain is built from TRBV6-5 and TRBJ2-1; 10 bases map to TRBD2. The CDR3 contains 14 residues. Germline V gene lookup returns CDR1 MNHEY and CDR2 SVGAGI. Losses at the gene ends were 3 bases for V and 8 bases for J; bases not matched to a gene: 4. The CDR3 protein is CASSYLAGVYEQFF. Here the CDR3 DNA reads TGTGCCAGCAGTTATCTAGCGGGAGTTTATGAGCAGTTCTTC.